The 3 T cell receptor beta chains given below trace back to one sample, sequenced in a study of shared clonotypes between healthy human individuals. The assay was immunoSEQ multiplex PCR, and TCRdb's table has in-frame clones only and misses some. The data show approximately 500,000 clones, with roughly 80% seen just once and about an eighth held by the top ten. The sequenced material came from PBMCs. The receptors were sampled from a woman in her forties in good health. Some clones in this sample may be carry-over from other donors' samples.

The genes are TRBV2 and TRBJ1-2; D not certain. V lost 5 bases and J lost 0, with 10 bases in between. Germline V gene data show CDR1 as SNHLY and CDR2 as FYNNEI. This CDR3 comprises 14 residues. As DNA, the CDR3 is TGTGCCAGCAGTTACAGCGCACCTAACTATGGCTACACCTTC. It yields the protein CASSYSAPNYGYTF.

This clone is a singleton in its sample. The junction shows a germline mismatch at one end, possibly a read error. The V call is TRBV29-1, the J call TRBJ1-4, with 10 bases identical to TRBD1. The CDR3 sequence is 16 residues long. Germline V gene lookup returns CDR1 SQVTM and CDR2 ANQGSEA. The CDR3 bases are TGCAGCGTTGGACAGGGGGCGTCGACAACTAGTGAAAAACTGTTTTTT. This codes for CSVGQGASTTSEKLFF.

The CDR3: CASSFGSGANEQFF. The CDR3 DNA follows: TGTGCCAGCAGTTTTGGATCGGGGGCTAATGAGCAGTTCTTC. The J gene is TRBJ2-1, the V gene TRBV28; either TRBD1 or TRBD2 may supply D (6 bases each). Trimming took 3 bases from V and 7 from J, leaving 13 bases between them. Germline lookup yields CDR1 MDHEN and CDR2 SYDVKM. The CDR3 spans 14 residues.